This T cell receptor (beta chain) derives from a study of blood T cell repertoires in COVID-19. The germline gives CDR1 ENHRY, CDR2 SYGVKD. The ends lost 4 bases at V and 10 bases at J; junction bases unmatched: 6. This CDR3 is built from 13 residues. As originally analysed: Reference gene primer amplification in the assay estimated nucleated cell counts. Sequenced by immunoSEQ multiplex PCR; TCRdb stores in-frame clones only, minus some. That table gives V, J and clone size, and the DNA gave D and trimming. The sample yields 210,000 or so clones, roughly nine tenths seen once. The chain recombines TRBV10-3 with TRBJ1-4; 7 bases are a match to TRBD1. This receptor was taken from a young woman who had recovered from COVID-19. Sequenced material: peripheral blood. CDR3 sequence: CAISGTGEAKLFF. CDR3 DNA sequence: TGTGCCATCAGTGGGACAGGAGAGGCAAAACTGTTTTTT.